The 25 T cell receptor beta chains presented below share a single source sample, sequenced in a study of cytomegalovirus exposure and HLA in healthy donors. Both 60 Vbeta primers and 13 Jbeta primers went into the PCR. The method was immunoSEQ multiplex PCR; TCRdb's version includes in-frame clones alone and lacks a portion of them. The sample data list approximately 110,000 clones. Sequenced: PBMCs. The origin of the receptors is a man in his late teens or twenties in good health and CMV-seronegative.

This rearrangement joins TRBV7-2 to TRBJ2-1, with TRBD2 identical over 9 bases. CDR1 and CDR2 (germline): SGHTA, FQGNSA. V lost 2 bases and J lost 5; bases outside the gene matches: 7. There are 16 residues in the CDR3. CDR3 nucleotide sequence: TGTGCCAGCAGCTTATTCCCAGCGGGGGGACACAATGAGCAGTTCTTC. Translating gives CASSLFPAGGHNEQFF.

V is TRBV18 and J is TRBJ2-1; TRBD2 matches at 7 bases. Trimming cost V 5 bases and J 2 bases; bases outside gene matches: 6. CDR3 length equals 15 residues. The germline gives CDR1 KGHSH, CDR2 LQKENI. CDR3 sequence (DNA): TGTGCCAGCTCAGCATCCGCGGGGGCCTACAATGAGCAGTTCTTC. Its protein is CASSASAGAYNEQFF.

The chain joins TRBV7-3 to TRBJ1-1; the D gene is possibly TRBD1 (6 bases). V lost 8 bases to trimming and J lost 1 base, with 14 bases between them. This CDR3 is 14 amino acids long. CDR1 is SGHTA and CDR2 is FQGTGA in the germline V gene. DNA of the CDR3: TGTGCCAGCGCGCGAGGGGGACCGAACACTGAAGCTTTCTTT. Amino acid sequence: CASARGGPNTEAFF.

The chain carries TRBV29-1 and TRBJ2-7, with D hard to call. V was trimmed by 2 bases and J by 3 bases, leaving 17 bases between them. Germline lookup yields CDR1 SQVTM and CDR2 ANQGSEA. The CDR3 is 15 amino acids. The CDR3 here is CSVERYNRPNYEQYF. Written as DNA, the CDR3 is TGCAGCGTTGAAAGGTATAACAGACCGAACTACGAGCAGTACTTC.

This chain uses TRBV11-2 with TRBJ2-4, with a weak D call TRBD1 (5 bases). This CDR3 is 15 amino acids long. Between the trimmed V and J ends, which lost 0 bases and 15 bases, there was a span of 21 bases. Germline V gene sequence: CDR1 SGHAT, CDR2 FQNNGV. This CDR3 is CASSLDATTAPSLYF. The CDR3 nucleotides are TGTGCCAGCAGCTTAGACGCGACGACAGCCCCTTCACTGTACTTC.

This chain's CDR3 is CASSARTGMGQPQHF. The CDR3 nucleotides read TGTGCCAGTAGTGCGAGGACAGGGATGGGTCAGCCCCAGCATTTT. The V and J genes are TRBV19 and TRBJ1-5; 8 bases match TRBD1. V shed 5 bases and J 6 bases; nucleotides not matched to a gene: 9. CDR1 is LNHDA and CDR2 is SQIVND in the germline V gene (reference sequence). The CDR3 covers 15 residues. Using reference TRBV19 and TRBJ1-5 for the parts outside the CDR3, the full variable domain is DGGITQSPKYLFRKEGQNVTLSCEQNLNHDAMYWYRQDPGQGLRLIYYSQIVNDFQKGDIAEGYSVSREKKESFPLTVTSAQKNPTAFYLCASSARTGMGQPQHFGDGTRLSIL.

The chain joins TRBV7-9 to TRBJ1-1, with D maybe TRBD1 (6 bases). The V gene lost 5 bases and the J gene lost 1 base, with 8 bases spanning the gap. CDR3 size: 13 residues. Germline CDR1 and CDR2: SEHNR and FQNEAQ (reference sequence). The CDR3 nucleotides read TGTGCCAGCAGCAGACAGGAGAACACTGAAGCTTTCTTT. It specifies CASSRQENTEAFF. Supplemented by reference TRBV7-9 and TRBJ1-1, the full variable domain reads DTGVSQNPRHKITKRGQNVTFRCDPISEHNRLYWYRQTLGQGPEFLTYFQNEAQLEKSRLLSDRFSAERPKGSFSTLEIQRTEQGDSAMYLCASSRQENTEAFFGQGTRLTVV.

This sequence joins TRBV11-2 and TRBJ2-7, with 9 bases matching TRBD2. This CDR3 has 14 amino acids. The V gene's germline CDR1 is SGHAT and CDR2 FQNNGV. Unmatched junction bases numbered 9, after V lost 8 bases and J lost 4 bases. CDR3 in amino acids: CASSSGRGGYEQYF. DNA of the CDR3: TGTGCCAGCTCTTCAGGGCGGGGGGGATACGAGCAGTACTTC.

The rearrangement uses TRBV6-6 and TRBJ1-2; 10 bases map to TRBD1. The trim removed 6 bases at V and 4 bases at J, leaving 11 bases unmatched. Germline V gene lookup returns CDR1 MNHNY and CDR2 SVGAGI (reference sequence). This CDR3 contains 16 residues. DNA of the CDR3: TGTGCCAGCAGCCCCACGGGACAGGGGTTCTTCTATGGCTACACCTTC. Its translation is CASSPTGQGFFYGYTF.

The chain is built from TRBV5-8 and TRBJ1-5, with a possible D match to TRBD1 (5 bases). The germline CDR1 and CDR2 sequences are SGHTS and YDEGEE. Trimming removed 1 base from V and 4 bases from J, with 12 bases in between. The CDR3 covers 15 residues. The CDR3 spells CASSLFRPGNQPQHF. Here the CDR3 DNA reads TGTGCCAGCAGCTTGTTCAGGCCAGGGAATCAGCCCCAGCATTTT.

This chain connects TRBV7-6 to TRBJ1-4; the match to TRBD1 covers 10 bases. Germline values: CDR1 SGHVS, CDR2 FNYEAQ. Trimming removed 5 bases from V and 7 bases from J; junction bases left unmatched: 4. The CDR3 covers 14 residues. The CDR3: CASSTTGGGEKLFF. The CDR3 bases are TGTGCCAGCAGCACGACAGGGGGCGGTGAAAAACTGTTTTTT.

This chain links TRBV6-5 with TRBJ1-2; D uncertain. CDR1 is MNHEY, CDR2 SVGAGI, per germline. V lost 3 bases and J lost 9, with 11 bases in between. CDR3 length equals 12 residues. DNA of the CDR3: TGTGCCAGCAGTTATGGCGAGGGCAGCTACACCTTC. The encoded protein is CASSYGEGSYTF.

The chain is built from TRBV19 and TRBJ1-5, with TRBD1 as a possible D gene (6 bases). Between the trimmed V and J ends, which lost 3 bases and 3 bases, there was a span of 15 bases. Germline CDR1 reads LNHDA; CDR2 reads SQIVND (reference sequence). The CDR3 runs to 16 residues. DNA of the CDR3: TGTGCCAGTAGTATGTGGGGGGCGGGAGCCAATCAGCCCCAGCATTTT. It codes for CASSMWGAGANQPQHF.

The V and J genes are TRBV6-1 and TRBJ1-1; D uncertain. Germline lookup yields CDR1 MNHNS and CDR2 SASEGT. There are 14 residues in the CDR3. The V end lost 7 bases, the J end lost 6 bases, and 18 bases lay between the germline ends. The CDR3 loop reads CASTGIPGLAEAFF. For the CDR3, the DNA is TGTGCCAGCACCGGAATACCAGGATTGGCTGAAGCTTTCTTT.

The chain carries TRBV19 and TRBJ1-2; maybe TRBD1 (5 bases). Germline CDR1 and CDR2: LNHDA and SQIVND (reference sequence). Trimming removed 3 bases from V and 2 bases from J, with 7 bases in between. The CDR3 extends over 13 amino acids. The CDR3 region has the DNA TGTGCCAGTAGTATGGGGCAGAACTATGGCTACACCTTC. It encodes CASSMGQNYGYTF.

The chain employs TRBV4-1 and TRBJ2-3; 10 bases fit TRBD2. Germline V CDR1 and CDR2: MGHRA, YSYEKL. CDR3 length: 17 amino acids. Losses at the gene ends were 0 bases for V and 2 bases for J; bases not matched to a gene: 5. CDR3 DNA sequence: TGCGCCAGCAGCCAAGATGCTAGCGGGAGTAACACAGATACGCAGTATTTT. Encoded protein: CASSQDASGSNTDTQYF.

The rearrangement joins TRBV7-9 to TRBJ2-7; possible D gene TRBD1, 5 bases. Trimming took 5 bases from V and 3 from J, leaving 14 bases between them. Germline CDR1 reads SEHNR; CDR2 reads FQNEAQ (reference sequence). There are 14 residues in the CDR3. Written as DNA, the CDR3 is TGTGCCAGCAGCCATCGAACAGGATACTACGAGCAGTACTTC. This sequence encodes CASSHRTGYYEQYF.

This sequence joins TRBV5-1 and TRBJ1-2; 8 bases fit TRBD1. This CDR3 has 14 amino acids. From germline, CDR1 is SGHRS and CDR2 YFSETQ. V lost 3 bases and J lost 5; bases outside the gene matches: 6. The CDR3 nucleotides read TGCGCCAGCAGCTCAGGACAGGGTACTTATGGCTACACCTTC. Encoded protein: CASSSGQGTYGYTF.

V gene TRBV27 combines with J gene TRBJ1-1, with D perhaps TRBD1 (5 bases). Trimming took off 1 base at V and 0 bases at J, with 9 bases between the two ends. The CDR3 has 15 residues. Germline V gives CDR1 MNHEY, CDR2 SMNVEV (reference sequence). The CDR3 sequence: CASSLLGRVNTEAFF. DNA of the CDR3: TGTGCCAGCAGTTTATTGGGCAGGGTGAACACTGAAGCTTTCTTT.

J is TRBJ1-1 and V is TRBV11-3; tentatively, D is TRBD1 (6 bases). Germline V CDR1 and CDR2: SGHNT, YENEEA. The CDR3 has 13 amino acids. With 3 bases removed from V and 4 bases from J, the gap between germline ends came to 9 bases. The CDR3 DNA follows: TGTGCCAGCAGCTTGGACAGAGGCACTGAAGCTTTCTTT. Amino acid sequence: CASSLDRGTEAFF.

This chain connects TRBV11-2 to TRBJ2-7; 7 bases map to TRBD1. CDR1 is SGHAT, CDR2 FQNNGV, per germline. This CDR3 has 15 residues. With V trimmed by 6 bases and J by 0 bases, 8 bases remained unmatched. The CDR3 DNA sequence: TGTGCCAGCAGTTTCACAGGGGAGAGCTCCTACGAGCAGTACTTC. Translation: CASSFTGESSYEQYF.

This rearrangement joins TRBV28 to TRBJ2-2; a possible D gene is TRBD2 (5 bases). Trimming took 4 bases from V and 4 from J, leaving 22 bases between them. The CDR3 has 18 residues. Germline CDR1 is MDHEN and CDR2 is SYDVKM. The CDR3 is CASSSLTDPEAGTGELFF. Written as DNA, the CDR3 is TGTGCCAGCAGTTCCCTCACCGACCCCGAGGCGGGCACCGGGGAGCTGTTTTTT.

The V call is TRBV2, the J call TRBJ1-2; 7 bases are shared with TRBD1. CDR3 length: 15 residues. V lost 5 bases, J lost 6 bases, and 12 bases stayed unmatched. Germline V gene lookup returns CDR1 SNHLY and CDR2 FYNNEI. The CDR3 bases are TGTGCCAGCAGTTTCTCCAGGGCAGGACAGGATGGCTACACCTTC. Residues: CASSFSRAGQDGYTF.

The chain recombines TRBV30 with TRBJ1-2; maybe TRBD1 (5 bases). Looked up from germline, CDR1 is GTSNPN and CDR2 is SVGIG (reference sequence). The CDR3 length is 16 residues. Trimming stripped 0 bases from V and 4 bases from J, with 18 bases between. Here the CDR3 DNA reads TGTGCCTGGAGTGTACTAATCAGGGCTCCAAGCTATGGCTACACCTTC. Translating gives CAWSVLIRAPSYGYTF.

The CDR3 nucleotides read TGTGCCAGCAGCGTTTCGTCCGTAAAGAGCTCTGGAAACACCATATATTTT. Translating it yields CASSVSSVKSSGNTIYF. The rearrangement uses TRBV9 and TRBJ1-3; no clear D gene. CDR3 size: 17 residues. The V and J ends lost 2 bases and 0 bases respectively, with 15 bases between them. Germline CDR1 and CDR2: SGDLS and YYNGEE.